The 22 T cell receptor beta chains reported below all come from one sample, sequenced in a study of T-cell memory formation after mild COVID-19. TCRdb used MiXCR to reprocess the 5' RACE reads, holding one entry per CDR3 protein. The sample gives 250,000 to 400,000 distinct CDR3 sequences, over 11% of which show up once; 20% to 25% is in the top ten. Sequences were obtained from PBMCs or a T cell subset sorted from them (not recorded which). The receptors derive from a young man who had mild COVID-19 (a few samples of this study predate the infection). Cell type and time point are not known.

This clonotype has just a few counts. The chain links TRBV7-2 to TRBJ1-6, with no clear D. The V gene lost 0 bases and the J gene lost 0 bases, with 6 bases spanning the gap. Per germline, CDR1 SGHTA and CDR2 FQGNSA. The CDR3 is made up of 16 amino acids. DNA of the CDR3: TGTGCCAGCAGCTTAGCGCGGAGCTCCTATAATTCACCCCTCCACTTT. Translation gives CASSLARSSYNSPLHF.

V usage is TRBV28 and J usage is TRBJ2-1; tentatively, D is TRBD2 (6 bases). The V end lost 2 bases, the J end lost 1 base, and 9 bases lay between the germline ends. Germline CDR1 MDHEN, CDR2 SYDVKM. The CDR3 totals 15 residues. DNA of the CDR3: TGTGCCAGCAGTTTAGCGGCGGGGTCCTACAATGAGCAGTTCTTC. Its protein product is CASSLAAGSYNEQFF.

The chain is built from TRBV4-1 and TRBJ2-7, with TRBD2 matching over 7 bases. The CDR3 consists of 15 residues. Trimming cost V 1 base and J 4 bases; bases outside gene matches: 7. CDR1 is MGHRA and CDR2 is YSYEKL in the germline V gene. CDR3 coding DNA: TGCGCCAGCAGCCAAGTTACTCTCGGGGGGTACGAGCAGTACTTC. Protein sequence: CASSQVTLGGYEQYF.

This clonotype was seen repeatedly, ten times or more. This sequence joins TRBV7-9 and TRBJ2-2; D is perhaps TRBD1 (6 bases). The V gene's germline CDR1 is SEHNR and CDR2 FQNEAQ (reference sequence). With 0 bases removed from V and 13 bases from J, the gap between germline ends came to 12 bases. The CDR3 is made up of 13 amino acids. The chain's CDR3 is CASSLARQGTLFF. The CDR3 nucleotides read TGTGCCAGCAGCTTAGCGCGGCAGGGGACGCTGTTTTTT.

The V gene is TRBV19, the J gene TRBJ1-2; D is possibly TRBD1 (5 bases). Germline CDR1 and CDR2: LNHDA and SQIVND (reference sequence). This CDR3 has 13 amino acids. V gave up 5 bases and J gave up 8 bases, with 15 bases separating them. This CDR3 reads CASSVGRGGGYTF. DNA of the CDR3: TGTGCCAGTAGTGTAGGAAGGGGCGGCGGCTACACCTTC.

This clonotype was observed a handful of times. The chain recombines TRBV7-2 with TRBJ1-4; tentatively, D is TRBD1 (5 bases). Germline loops: CDR1 SGHTA, CDR2 FQGNSA. V lost 3 bases and J 7 bases, leaving 15 bases between the germline ends. The length of the CDR3 is 15 residues. The CDR3 protein is CASSLDGHQGEKLFF. The CDR3 DNA sequence: TGTGCCAGCAGCTTGGATGGCCACCAGGGTGAAAAACTGTTTTTT.

The V gene is TRBV29-1, the J gene TRBJ1-1; TRBD1 agrees at 7 bases. CDR1 SQVTM and CDR2 ANQGSEA come from the germline V gene. The junction had 12 bases not matched to a gene; V was cut back by 6 bases and J by 5 bases. The CDR3 has 14 residues. This CDR3 reads CSVDRTGVRTEAFF. In DNA form, the CDR3 reads TGCAGCGTGGACCGCACAGGGGTTAGGACTGAAGCTTTCTTT.

The chain has TRBV3-1 and TRBJ1-6; D remains unclear. V dropped 8 bases and J dropped 12 bases, with 17 bases sitting between them. Germline lookup yields CDR1 LGHDT and CDR2 YNNKEL (reference sequence). This CDR3 has 13 residues. The CDR3 DNA is TGTGCCAGCGCCTTTTCGGGGAGCGGACCCCTCCACTTT. Encoded protein: CASAFSGSGPLHF.

V and J are TRBV12-3 or TRBV12-4 and TRBJ2-4; weak D call: TRBD1 (6 bases). The CDR3 loop spans 14 amino acids. V lost 1 base and J lost 7, with 11 bases in between. The DNA for the CDR3 is TGTGCCAGCAGTTTAGTGGGGGCCACGAACATTCAGTACTTC. Its translation: CASSLVGATNIQYF.

V usage is TRBV10-3 and J usage is TRBJ2-5; weak D call: TRBD2 (5 bases). Germline V lookup: CDR1 ENHRY, CDR2 SYGVKD. Deletions cut 6 bases from V and 2 bases from J, with 10 bases between. This CDR3 is 13 amino acids long. CDR3 amino acids: CAIRDGVQETQYF. The CDR3 DNA is TGTGCCATCAGGGACGGGGTACAAGAGACCCAGTACTTC.

The chain links TRBV15 to TRBJ1-4; D uncertain. V was clipped by 4 bases and J by 0 bases, with 12 bases between them. This CDR3 spans 16 amino acids. Germline lookup yields CDR1 LNHNV and CDR2 YYDKDF (reference sequence). The CDR3 here is CATSIDPTATNEKLFF. The CDR3 coding sequence is TGTGCCACCAGCATAGATCCGACGGCAACTAATGAAAAACTGTTTTTT.

This clonotype has a count of ten or more. The chain has TRBV20-1 and TRBJ1-5; a weak D match, TRBD1 (5 bases). CDR3 length equals 14 residues. Germline lookup yields CDR1 DFQATT and CDR2 SNEGSKA (reference sequence). Between the trimmed V and J ends, which lost 0 bases and 4 bases, there was a span of 10 bases. CDR3 DNA: TGCAGTGCTAGAGACCGGGACGTGAATCAGCCCCAGCATTTT. Protein: CSARDRDVNQPQHF.

The chain recombines TRBV15 with TRBJ1-1; D gene ambiguous. The germline gives CDR1 LNHNV, CDR2 YYDKDF (reference sequence). The V end was cut by 0 bases, the J end by 4 bases, with 12 bases between. There are 15 residues in the CDR3. The CDR3 DNA sequence: TGTGCCACCAGCAGAGATCTGGGCCGGCCCACTGAAGCTTTCTTT. This gives the protein CATSRDLGRPTEAFF.

The chain uses TRBV7-6 and TRBJ1-4; tentative D call: TRBD1 (5 bases). Germline CDR1 is SGHVS and CDR2 is FNYEAQ. V dropped 5 bases and J dropped 8 bases, with 15 bases sitting between them. CDR3 length equals 14 residues. CDR3 DNA: TGTGCCAGCAGCCCAACCAGGGAGGAGGAAAAACTGTTTTTT. As protein: CASSPTREEEKLFF.

The genes are TRBV6-2 or TRBV6-3 and TRBJ2-7; D is perhaps TRBD1 (6 bases). The germline V gene has CDR1 MNHEY and CDR2 SVGEGT. The ends were cut back, 8 bases at V and 5 bases at J, with 13 bases in the middle. The CDR3 totals 12 residues. For the CDR3, the DNA is TGTGCCAGCGGGGACACTCGAAACGAGCAGTACTTC. It is translated as CASGDTRNEQYF.

This chain links TRBV20-1 with TRBJ2-5; D unresolved. Looked up from germline, CDR1 is DFQATT and CDR2 is SNEGSKA (reference sequence). The CDR3 length is 11 residues. Trimming stripped 6 bases from V and 5 bases from J, with 10 bases between. Here the CDR3 reads CSAPGGETQYF. CDR3 sequence (DNA): TGCAGTGCCCCAGGTGGGGAGACCCAGTACTTC.

There are a few counts of this clonotype. The genes are TRBV11-2 and TRBJ2-7, with D perhaps given as TRBD1 or TRBD2 (6 bases each). The CDR3 covers 15 residues. The V gene's germline CDR1 is SGHAT and CDR2 FQNNGV. The V end lost 3 bases, the J end lost 4 bases, and 16 bases lay between the germline ends. CDR3 bases: TGTGCCAGCAGCTTGCCCCGGGGGCTTCCTTACGAGCAGTACTTC. Its protein is CASSLPRGLPYEQYF. The variable domain in full, with the rest retrieved from reference TRBV11-2 and TRBJ2-7, is EAGVAQSPRYKIIEKRQSVAFWCNPISGHATLYWYQQILGQGPKLLIQFQNNGVVDDSQLPKDRFSAERLKGVDSTLKIQPAKLEDSAVYLCASSLPRGLPYEQYFGPGTRLTVT.

V usage is TRBV7-9 and J usage is TRBJ2-5, with TRBD2 matching 7 bases. The CDR3 sequence is 16 residues long. Germline loops: CDR1 SEHNR, CDR2 FQNEAQ (reference sequence). Trimming removed 0 bases from V and 5 bases from J; junction bases left unmatched: 9. The CDR3 DNA is TGTGCCAGCAGCTTAGCCCGGACTAGTTCGGGTGAGACCCAGTACTTC. Amino acid sequence: CASSLARTSSGETQYF.

The V call is TRBV30, the J call TRBJ1-3; a weak D match, TRBD1 (5 bases). The V gene lost 8 bases and the J gene lost 3 bases, with 11 bases spanning the gap. The length of the CDR3 is 12 residues. Germline CDR1 is GTSNPN and CDR2 is SVGIG (reference sequence). CDR3 amino acids: CARTGIGNTIYF. The CDR3 bases are TGTGCCCGCACAGGAATTGGAAACACCATATATTTT.

This sequence joins TRBV12-5 and TRBJ1-2; weak D call: TRBD1 (6 bases). The CDR3 sequence is 15 residues long. Per the germline V gene, CDR1 is LGHNT and CDR2 is FRNRAP. V was clipped by 1 base and J by 8 bases, with 17 bases between them. In DNA, the CDR3 is TGTGCTAGTGGTTTGGACAGGGAGGAGAACTGGGGCTACACCTTC. Its protein product is CASGLDREENWGYTF.

The chain joins TRBV5-1 to TRBJ2-1; no clear D gene. V lost 1 base to trimming and J lost 6 bases, with 11 bases between them. Germline-derived CDR1 and CDR2 are SGHRS and YFSETQ. The CDR3 runs to 14 residues. CDR3 DNA sequence: TGCGCCAGCAGCTTGCGAGTTGTGGCCAATGAGCAGTTCTTC. Protein product: CASSLRVVANEQFF.

The chain is built from TRBV6-2 or TRBV6-3 and TRBJ1-1, with TRBD1 matching over 9 bases. This CDR3 is 10 amino acids long. V lost 8 bases and J lost 10; bases outside the gene matches: 2. Germline-derived CDR1 and CDR2 are MNHEY and SVGEGT. The DNA for the CDR3 is TGTGCCAGCTGGGACAGGGCAGCTTTCTTT. Its protein product is CASWDRAAFF.